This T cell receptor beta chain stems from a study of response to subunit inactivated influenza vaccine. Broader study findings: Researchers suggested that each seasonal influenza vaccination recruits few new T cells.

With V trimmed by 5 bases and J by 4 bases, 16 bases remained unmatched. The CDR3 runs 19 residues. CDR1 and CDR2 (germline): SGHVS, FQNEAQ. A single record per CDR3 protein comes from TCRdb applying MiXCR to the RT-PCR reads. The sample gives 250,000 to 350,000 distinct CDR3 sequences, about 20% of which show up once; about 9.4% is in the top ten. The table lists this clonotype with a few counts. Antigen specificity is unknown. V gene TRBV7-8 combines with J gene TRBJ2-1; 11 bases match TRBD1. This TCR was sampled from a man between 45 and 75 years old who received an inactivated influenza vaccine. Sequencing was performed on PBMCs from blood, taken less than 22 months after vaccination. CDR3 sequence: CASSLPLGQGGASYNEQFF. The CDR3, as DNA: TGTGCCAGCAGCCTTCCACTGGGACAGGGGGGAGCTTCATACAATGAGCAGTTCTTC.